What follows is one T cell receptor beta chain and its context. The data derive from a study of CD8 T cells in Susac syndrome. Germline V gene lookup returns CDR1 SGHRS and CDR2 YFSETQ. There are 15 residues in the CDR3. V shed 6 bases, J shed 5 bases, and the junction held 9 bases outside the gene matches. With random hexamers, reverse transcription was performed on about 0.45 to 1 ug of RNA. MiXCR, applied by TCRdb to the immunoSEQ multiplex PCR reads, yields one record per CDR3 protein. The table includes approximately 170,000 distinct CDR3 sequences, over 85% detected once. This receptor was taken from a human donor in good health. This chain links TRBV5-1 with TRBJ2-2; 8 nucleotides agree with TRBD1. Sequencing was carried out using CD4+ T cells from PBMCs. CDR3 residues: CASTGQGMGTGELFF. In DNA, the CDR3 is TGCGCCAGCACCGGACAGGGAATGGGGACCGGGGAGCTGTTTTTT.